This T cell receptor beta chain originates from a study of CD8+ T cells in alopecia areata. Whole-study context: Those receiving the skin were roughly 7-10-week-old female C3H/HeJ mice, whose grafts came from approximately 6-12-month-old C3H/HeJ donors with spontaneous alopecia.

It was cDNA, reverse transcribed from extracted RNA, that served as the sequencing template. Clones were sequenced by immunoSEQ multiplex PCR, and TCRdb holds only the in-frame ones, with some missing. Recorded here are more than 90,000 clones, none singletons. This clone was seen a handful of times. Its antigen is unidentified. The gene symbols are mouse symbols. Sequencing ends 4 residues short of the CDR3 end; the germline J gene provides the rest. Whole-study results and caveats: Clonality was higher in lesional than normal scalp, especially in alopecia totalis/universalis.

This CDR3 comprises 13 residues. In germline, CDR1 is NSQYPW, CDR2 LRSPGD (reference sequence). With 3 bases removed from V and 1 base from J, the gap between germline ends came to 7 bases. Sample: lesional skin. V is TRBV1 and J is TRBJ2-7; D is undetermined. This sequence was found in a C3H/HeJ mouse with alopecia areata. The strain's MHC type: H2-k. Here the CDR3 reads CTCSAPQSYEQYF. Partial CDR3 DNA: TGCACCTGCAGTGCGCCACAATCCTAT.